The 7 T cell receptor beta chains listed next were all sequenced from one sample in a study of T-cell memory formation after mild COVID-19. From the 5' RACE reads, TCRdb called clonotypes with MiXCR, one entry per CDR3 protein. The profile covers hundreds of thousands of distinct CDR3 sequences, with 15% to 20% appearing a single time and around 8.1% taken by the ten largest. The sequencing input was PBMCs or a T cell subset sorted from them (not recorded which). The receptors derive from an adult woman who had mild COVID-19 (a few samples of this study predate the infection). Cell type and time point are not known.

This clonotype has just a few counts. J is TRBJ2-6 and V is TRBV7-6, with D hard to call. Trimming took 4 bases from V and 0 from J, leaving 7 bases between them. This CDR3 has 15 residues. The V gene's germline CDR1 is SGHVS and CDR2 FNYEAQ. The CDR3 is CASSSTNSGANVLTF. CDR3 sequence (DNA): TGTGCCAGCAGCTCCACAAACTCTGGGGCCAACGTCCTGACTTTC.

The rearrangement uses TRBV2 and TRBJ2-2; 11 nucleotides line up with TRBD2. V lost 1 base, J lost 6 bases, and 4 bases stayed unmatched. The CDR3 spans 16 residues. The germline V gene encodes CDR1 SNHLY and CDR2 FYNNEI. Written as DNA, the CDR3 is TGTGCCAGCAGTGAAGTGGTAGCGGGGGGGCCCGGGGAGCTGTTTTTT. Encoded protein: CASSEVVAGGPGELFF.

V is TRBV19 and J is TRBJ2-2, with D uncertain. The ends were cut back, 3 bases at V and 3 bases at J, with 5 bases in the middle. Germline assignment: CDR1 LNHDA and CDR2 SQIVND (reference sequence). The CDR3 sequence is 13 residues long. CDR3 nucleotide sequence: TGTGCCAGTAGTATTTTATACACCGGGGAGCTGTTTTTT. Residues: CASSILYTGELFF.

The table lists this clonotype with a few counts. This chain joins TRBV30 and TRBJ1-5; no clear D gene. The CDR3 is 15 amino acids. V lost 2 bases and J 5 bases, leaving 16 bases between the germline ends. In germline, CDR1 is GTSNPN, CDR2 SVGIG (reference sequence). The DNA for the CDR3 is TGTGCCTGGAGTAACCCCCCTTTGTTGGATCAGCCCCAGCATTTT. Its protein is CAWSNPPLLDQPQHF.

This clonotype was recorded a few times. This rearrangement joins TRBV9 to TRBJ1-5; D unresolved. CDR1 and CDR2 from the germline V gene are SGDLS and YYNGEE. CDR3 length equals 13 residues. V lost 3 bases and J 6 bases, leaving 10 bases between the germline ends. The CDR3 region has the DNA TGTGCCAGCAGCGCCGGAGGGAGTCAGCCCCAGCATTTT. Translation: CASSAGGSQPQHF.

The rearrangement joins TRBV15 to TRBJ1-1; D is undetermined. In germline, CDR1 is LNHNV, CDR2 YYDKDF (reference sequence). V lost 5 bases and J lost 7, with 11 bases in between. This CDR3 region has 12 residues. The CDR3 sequence is CATSHAGHEAFF. CDR3 nucleotide sequence: TGTGCCACCAGCCACGCGGGCCATGAAGCTTTCTTT.

This clonotype has a handful of counts. V is TRBV15 and J is TRBJ1-4, with D unclear. Looked up from germline, CDR1 is LNHNV and CDR2 is YYDKDF (reference sequence). The ends were cut back, 5 bases at V and 0 bases at J, with 13 bases in the middle. The CDR3 extends over 16 amino acids. CDR3 nucleotides: TGTGCCACCAGCGCAGGCTCTGGGCCAACTAATGAAAAACTGTTTTTT. Translation gives CATSAGSGPTNEKLFF.